This TCR beta chain was captured in a study of early T cells in non-severe SARS-CoV-2 infection. In regard to this clonotype: What it recognizes is unknown.

Notes on the study in general: Clonotype matching in VDJdb favored anti-spike CD8 responses and did not capture private and CD4 specificities.

CDR1 is SQVTM, CDR2 ANQGSEA, per germline. Trimming removed 7 bases from V and 6 bases from J, with 18 bases in between. CDR3 length equals 14 residues. The TCR library protocol was used to attach unique molecular identifiers. These identifiers were attached to individual cDNA molecules. TCRdb used MiXCR to reprocess the 5' RACE reads, holding one entry per CDR3 protein. The data contain fewer than 130,000 distinct CDR3 sequences, roughly 12% of them singletons. The V call is TRBV29-1, the J call TRBJ1-4; possible D gene TRBD1, 5 bases. The receptor was derived from an adult who was a healthcare worker with PCR-confirmed SARS-CoV-2 infection or an uninfected control (not recorded which). The material sequenced was whole blood, taken at baseline. The CDR3 region is CSAHTRGRDEKLFF. CDR3 DNA sequence: TGCAGCGCCCATACTCGGGGACGGGATGAAAAACTGTTTTTT.